These 30 T cell receptor beta chains were sequenced from one sample in a study of chemoradiotherapy in HPV16-positive cancers. The method was immunoSEQ multiplex PCR; TCRdb's version includes in-frame clones alone and lacks a portion of them. The sample consists of around 33,000 clones, approximately 89% of them appearing once. The sample in question was blood, obtained from a patient who underwent chemoradiotherapy. These receptors were collected from a human donor with HPV-associated anogenital cancer.

The chain employs TRBV5-1 and TRBJ1-1; possibly TRBD1 for D (5 bases). Trimming removed 4 bases at V and 0 bases at J, with 16 bases between. This CDR3 comprises 16 residues. Per the germline V gene, CDR1 is SGHRS and CDR2 is YFSETQ. CDR3 nucleotide sequence: TGCGCCAGCAGCCCGTCCGGGGCAGGGATGAACACTGAAGCTTTCTTT. Protein sequence: CASSPSGAGMNTEAFF. Full variable domain (remainder filled in from reference TRBV5-1 and TRBJ1-1): KAGVTQTPRYLIKTRGQQVTLSCSPISGHRSVSWYQQTPGQGLQFLFEYFSETQRNKGNFPGRFSGRQFSNSRSEMNVSTLELGDSALYLCASSPSGAGMNTEAFFGQGTRLTVV.

The J gene is TRBJ2-7, the V gene TRBV10-3, with TRBD2 as a possible D gene (7 bases). This CDR3 is built from 16 residues. CDR1 is ENHRY and CDR2 is SYGVKD in the germline V gene. The V end lost 4 bases, the J end lost 3 bases, and 19 bases lay between the germline ends. CDR3 sequence: CAISAGASGSFYEQYF. The DNA for the CDR3 is TGTGCCATCAGTGCGGGGGCTAGCGGAAGTTTCTACGAGCAGTACTTC.

This clone is a singleton in its sample. The rearrangement uses TRBV7-6 and TRBJ2-5, with D possibly TRBD2 on 6 matching bases. V dropped 3 bases and J dropped 4 bases, with 9 bases sitting between them. CDR3 size: 13 residues. The V gene's germline CDR1 is SGHVS and CDR2 FNYEAQ. The CDR3: CASSFSGRETQYF. CDR3 nucleotides: TGTGCCAGCAGCTTTAGCGGCCGAGAGACCCAGTACTTC.

There are a few counts of this clone. The chain uses TRBV18 and TRBJ1-6; TRBD1 aligns across 7 bases. Trimming cost V 5 bases and J 10 bases; bases outside gene matches: 5. The CDR3 has 13 residues. CDR1 is KGHSH and CDR2 is LQKENI in the germline V gene. CDR3 region: CASSSDRTSPLHF. The CDR3 region has the DNA TGTGCCAGCTCATCGGACAGGACATCACCCCTCCACTTT. Full variable domain (outside the CDR3, taken from reference TRBV18 and TRBJ1-6): NAGVMQNPRHLVRRRGQEARLRCSPMKGHSHVYWYRQLPEEGLKFMVYLQKENIIDESGMPKERFSAEFPKEGPSILRIQQVVRGDSAAYFCASSSDRTSPLHFGNGTRLTVT.

The V gene is TRBV11-2, the J gene TRBJ2-1, with 10 bases matching TRBD2. The CDR3 length is 15 residues. V was clipped by 5 bases and J by 6 bases; unmatched bases: 7. Germline V lookup: CDR1 SGHAT, CDR2 FQNNGV. The DNA of the CDR3 is TGTGCCAGCAGCCGAGCGGGGGGGCAGAGCAATGAGCAGTTCTTC. Residues: CASSRAGGQSNEQFF.

J is TRBJ2-7 and V is TRBV20-1, with D uncertain. Trimming stripped 5 bases from V and 5 bases from J, with 7 bases between. This CDR3 is built from 10 residues. Looked up from germline, CDR1 is DFQATT and CDR2 is SNEGSKA (reference sequence). The CDR3 coding sequence is TGCAGTGCTGTGTACCACGAGCAGTACTTC. It encodes CSAVYHEQYF.

The chain combines TRBV4-1 with TRBJ2-5, with D possibly being TRBD2 (6 bases). Germline V gene sequence: CDR1 MGHRA, CDR2 YSYEKL. The CDR3 loop spans 16 amino acids. The V and J ends lost 1 base and 3 bases respectively, with 15 bases between them. CDR3 in amino acids: CASSQVGRGKEETQYF. The CDR3 DNA reads TGCGCCAGCAGCCAAGTCGGCCGGGGGAAGGAAGAGACCCAGTACTTC.

This clone was detected only once. The V gene is TRBV19, the J gene TRBJ2-2; possibly TRBD1 for D (6 bases). The germline V gene has CDR1 LNHDA and CDR2 SQIVND (reference sequence). This CDR3 has 15 amino acids. V lost 5 bases and J 1 base, leaving 11 bases between the germline ends. CDR3 nucleotides: TGTGCCAGTAGTCCCCCGACAGGGAACACCGGGGAGCTGTTTTTT. This gives the protein CASSPPTGNTGELFF.

This chain connects TRBV7-2 to TRBJ1-5; weak D call: TRBD1 (5 bases). The germline V and J ends were trimmed by 5 bases and 4 bases, with 12 bases remaining between them. CDR1 and CDR2 from the germline V gene are SGHTA and FQGNSA. The CDR3 is made up of 14 amino acids. The CDR3 nucleotides are TGTGCCAGCAGCCTCTACGGGACTAATCAGCCCCAGCATTTT. Translated: CASSLYGTNQPQHF.

J is TRBJ2-7 and V is TRBV5-5, with 13 bases that match TRBD2. Germline V gene lookup returns CDR1 SGHKS and CDR2 YYEKEE (reference sequence). The CDR3 consists of 18 residues. The V segment lost 0 bases and the J segment 5 bases; nucleotides outside the gene matches: 11. CDR3 nucleotide sequence: TGTGCCAGCAGCTTGGCACGGACTAGCGGGAGAATATCTAACGAGCAGTACTTC. Translating it yields CASSLARTSGRISNEQYF.

A note on this clone: A junction boundary mismatches the germline segment, possibly from a read error. V gene TRBV19 combines with J gene TRBJ2-3; possible D gene TRBD1, 5 bases. Germline CDR1 is LNHDA and CDR2 is SQIVND (reference sequence). CDR3 length: 14 residues. CDR3: CASSLDRSTDTQYF. The CDR3 DNA sequence: TGTGCCAGTAGTTTAGACAGATCCACAGATACGCAGTATTTT.

The chain combines TRBV15 with TRBJ2-5, with D possibly being TRBD1 (5 bases). The germline gives CDR1 LNHNV, CDR2 YYDKDF (reference sequence). The CDR3 runs 16 residues. V was shortened by 0 bases and J by 2 bases, with 13 bases between the two germline ends. The CDR3 protein is CATSRDPGLWQETQYF. CDR3 nucleotide sequence: TGTGCCACCAGCAGAGATCCAGGGCTGTGGCAAGAGACCCAGTACTTC.

The chain carries TRBV6-6 and TRBJ1-5, with D unresolved. Trimming took 4 bases from V and 2 from J, leaving 9 bases between them. CDR1 is MNHNY, CDR2 SVGAGI, per germline (reference sequence). The CDR3 is 14 residues long. The CDR3 reads CASSLDGGNQPQHF. CDR3 in DNA: TGTGCCAGCAGTTTAGACGGTGGCAATCAGCCCCAGCATTTT.

This clone came up once. The chain couples TRBV27 to TRBJ1-6; 9 bases line up with TRBD1. Germline-derived CDR1 and CDR2 are MNHEY and SMNVEV (reference sequence). The CDR3 is 19 residues long. V lost 4 bases to trimming and J lost 1 base; unmatched junction nucleotides: 11. CDR3 loop: CASSSGTGKALSYNSPLHF. CDR3 sequence (DNA): TGTGCCAGCAGTTCCGGGACAGGGAAGGCGTTATCCTATAATTCACCCCTCCACTTT.

The chain employs TRBV25-1 and TRBJ2-6; 8 nucleotides agree with TRBD2. J gave up 4 bases and V 0 bases, and 2 bases lay outside the gene matches. The CDR3 consists of 16 residues. Germline CDR1 and CDR2: MGHDK and SYGVNS. The CDR3 DNA reads as TGTGCCAGCAGTGAATACGGGGGGGCCGGGGCCAACGTCCTGACTTTC. Translating it yields CASSEYGGAGANVLTF.

The rearrangement uses TRBV5-8 and TRBJ1-5, with a weak D call TRBD1 (5 bases). From germline, CDR1 is SGHTS and CDR2 YDEGEE. This CDR3 has 15 residues. V shed 0 bases and J shed 5 bases, with 12 bases lying between them. CDR3 coding DNA: TGTGCCAGCAGCTTGGGACAGAACATGTATCAGCCCCAGCATTTT. Translated, it gives CASSLGQNMYQPQHF.

This rearrangement joins TRBV15 to TRBJ2-6; D may be TRBD2 (6 bases). Trimming took 1 base from V and 0 from J, leaving 10 bases between them. CDR3 length equals 17 residues. Germline V gene lookup returns CDR1 LNHNV and CDR2 YYDKDF (reference sequence). The CDR3 protein is CATSRGTIYSGANVLTF. CDR3 DNA: TGTGCCACCAGCAGAGGGACTATATACTCTGGGGCCAACGTCCTGACTTTC.

The gene calls are TRBV7-9 and TRBJ1-2; D is unclear. The CDR3 contains 11 residues. The V end was cut by 4 bases, the J end by 8 bases, with 8 bases between. Germline CDR1 and CDR2: SEHNR and FQNEAQ (reference sequence). This CDR3 reads CASSSGVGYTF. CDR3 DNA: TGTGCCAGCAGCTCCGGAGTGGGCTACACCTTC.

The V call is TRBV4-1, the J call TRBJ1-4; 9 bases align to TRBD1. J was trimmed by 1 base and V by 3 bases; bases with no gene match: 15. Per the germline V gene, CDR1 is MGHRA and CDR2 is YSYEKL. This CDR3 has 20 residues. In DNA form, the CDR3 reads TGCGCCAGCAGCCATCTTATTAGTGGGACAGGGCCCTTAACTAATGAAAAACTGTTTTTT. It is translated as CASSHLISGTGPLTNEKLFF.

The CDR3 DNA is TGTGCCAGCAGTGAAGAACAGGGGGCGTCCTACGAGCAGTACTTC. It encodes CASSEEQGASYEQYF. The chain uses TRBV6-1 and TRBJ2-7, with 9 bases fitting TRBD1. From germline, CDR1 is MNHNS and CDR2 SASEGT. CDR3 length equals 15 residues. The junction had 2 bases not matched to a gene; V was cut back by 1 base and J by 1 base.

The chain links TRBV27 to TRBJ2-1; no firm D call. The CDR3 has 11 residues. CDR1 is MNHEY and CDR2 is SMNVEV in the germline V gene (reference sequence). Between the trimmed V and J ends, which lost 3 bases and 7 bases, there was a span of 4 bases. The CDR3 DNA reads as TGTGCCAGCAGTTTCCTGAATGAGCAGTTCTTC. Its translation is CASSFLNEQFF.

The chain couples TRBV5-1 to TRBJ2-7, with 10 bases that match TRBD2. With 4 bases clipped from V and 3 bases from J, the junction kept 7 bases outside the gene matches. The CDR3 extends over 15 amino acids. CDR1 is SGHRS and CDR2 is YFSETQ in the germline V gene. CDR3 protein: CASSLLAGEHYEQYF. CDR3 nucleotide sequence: TGCGCCAGCAGCCTGCTAGCGGGGGAGCACTACGAGCAGTACTTC.

The J gene is TRBJ2-1, the V gene TRBV28; the D gene is possibly TRBD2 (5 bases). The CDR3 runs 17 residues. Germline V gene data show CDR1 as MDHEN and CDR2 as SYDVKM. Trimming stripped 3 bases from V and 0 bases from J, with 15 bases between. The CDR3 DNA reads TGTGCCAGCAGTTTCGGAGGTCGCCGCTACTCCTACAATGAGCAGTTCTTC. This encodes CASSFGGRRYSYNEQFF.

The gene calls are TRBV7-2 and TRBJ1-5; 7 nucleotides agree with TRBD1. Germline V lookup: CDR1 SGHTA, CDR2 FQGNSA. The CDR3 has 15 amino acids. Trimming took 1 base from V and 1 from J; bases not matched to a gene: 1. The CDR3 loop reads CASSLGDSSNQPQHF. CDR3 in DNA: TGTGCCAGCAGCTTAGGGGACAGCAGCAATCAGCCCCAGCATTTT. The full variable domain, rest sourced from reference TRBV7-2 and TRBJ1-5, is GAGVSQSPSNKVTEKGKDVELRCDPISGHTALYWYRQSLGQGLEFLIYFQGNSAPDKSGLPSDRFSAERTGGSVSTLTIQRTQQEDSAVYLCASSLGDSSNQPQHFGDGTRLSIL.

The count of this clone is one. The chain is built from TRBV5-8 and TRBJ2-7, with 9 positions matching TRBD1. This CDR3 spans 16 amino acids. Germline V CDR1 and CDR2: SGHTS, YDEGEE. Trimming removed 6 bases from V and 1 base from J; junction bases left unmatched: 11. In DNA form, the CDR3 reads TGTGCCAGCACCAGGGGTGGGACAGGGATTTCCTACGAGCAGTACTTC. Amino acids: CASTRGGTGISYEQYF.

The gene calls are TRBV2 and TRBJ1-1; D may be TRBD1 (6 bases). CDR1 and CDR2 (germline): SNHLY, FYNNEI. The V end lost 2 bases, the J end lost 4 bases, and 14 bases lay between the germline ends. This CDR3 spans 15 amino acids. This CDR3 is CASSEQGPLFTEAFF. CDR3 in DNA: TGTGCCAGCAGTGAACAGGGGCCGCTATTCACTGAAGCTTTCTTT.

The chain couples TRBV29-1 to TRBJ2-7; TRBD2 is a possible D gene (6 bases). Germline V gene sequence: CDR1 SQVTM, CDR2 ANQGSEA. Trimming cost V 1 base and J 0 bases, with 19 bases left between them. The length of the CDR3 is 17 residues. CDR3 region: CSVEAPPGSRSSYEQYF. The CDR3 DNA follows: TGCAGCGTTGAAGCCCCTCCCGGGAGTAGGAGCTCCTACGAGCAGTACTTC.

This chain connects TRBV5-6 to TRBJ2-7, with D possibly being TRBD2 (5 bases). The V end was cut by 2 bases, the J end by 0 bases, with 6 bases between. Germline lookup yields CDR1 SGHDT and CDR2 YYEEEE. The CDR3 has 13 amino acids. The DNA for the CDR3 is TGTGCCAGCAGCTTAGACTACTCCTACGAGCAGTACTTC. Its protein product is CASSLDYSYEQYF.

As DNA, the CDR3 is TGTGCCAGCTCACCACAAGGAGGAGGCCTCTATGGCTACACCTTC. Translating it yields CASSPQGGGLYGYTF. The gene calls are TRBV18 and TRBJ1-2; D unresolved. The V end lost 1 base, the J end lost 4 bases, and 13 bases lay between the germline ends. The CDR3 is made up of 15 amino acids. Germline V lookup: CDR1 KGHSH, CDR2 LQKENI.

This clone was counted once. This chain connects TRBV13 to TRBJ2-3; D gene unclear. CDR1 is PRHDT and CDR2 is FYEKMQ in the germline V gene (reference sequence). This CDR3 has 13 residues. V was cut by 3 bases and J by 2 bases, with 6 bases left in between. This CDR3 reads CASSFSVTDTQYF. In DNA form, the CDR3 reads TGTGCCAGCAGCTTTTCGGTCACAGATACGCAGTATTTT.